One and the same sample provided the 7 T cell receptor beta chains below, sequenced in a study of cytomegalovirus exposure and HLA in healthy donors. Vbeta (60) and Jbeta (13) primers were used in the PCR. This table comes from immunoSEQ multiplex PCR, and its TCRdb copy is limited to in-frame clones, with some not included. The table records 100,000 to 150,000 clones, 76% of them present only once. The sequencing input was PBMCs. Receptor source: a man aged 50 or older in good health and CMV-seronegative.

The chain joins TRBV30 to TRBJ1-2, with TRBD1 as a possible D gene (6 bases). Trimming shortened V by 2 bases and J by 4 bases, and 8 bases separated the two germline ends. The CDR3 has 12 amino acids. Per germline, CDR1 GTSNPN and CDR2 SVGIG (reference sequence). The CDR3 DNA reads TGTGCCTGGAGTTTGGACAGCTATGGCTACACCTTC. Translated, it gives CAWSLDSYGYTF.

The chain carries TRBV19 and TRBJ2-3, with D possibly matching TRBD2 (7 bases). The germline V gene encodes CDR1 LNHDA and CDR2 SQIVND (reference sequence). The V end lost 1 base, the J end lost 2 bases, and 13 bases lay between the germline ends. This CDR3 is built from 16 residues. The CDR3 DNA reads TGTGCCAGTAGTATAGTTGCGGGGGCTCCCACAGATACGCAGTATTTT. Translation gives CASSIVAGAPTDTQYF.

CDR3 amino acids: CASSLGPTGEGTEAFF. Written as DNA, the CDR3 is TGCGCCAGCAGCTTAGGACCGACAGGGGAGGGCACTGAAGCTTTCTTT. The V call is TRBV5-1, the J call TRBJ1-1; 8 positions agree with TRBD1. Germline CDR1 reads SGHRS; CDR2 reads YFSETQ. The CDR3 has 16 amino acids. J gave up 4 bases and V 2 bases, and 10 bases lay outside the gene matches. The full variable domain, with the rest looked up from reference TRBV5-1 and TRBJ1-1, is KAGVTQTPRYLIKTRGQQVTLSCSPISGHRSVSWYQQTPGQGLQFLFEYFSETQRNKGNFPGRFSGRQFSNSRSEMNVSTLELGDSALYLCASSLGPTGEGTEAFFGQGTRLTVV.

The chain links TRBV5-1 to TRBJ1-6, with D perhaps TRBD1 (6 bases). V was trimmed by 1 base and J by 0 bases, leaving 14 bases between them. The CDR3 is 18 residues long. Germline assignment: CDR1 SGHRS and CDR2 YFSETQ. The chain's CDR3 is CASSLKEGGNSYNSPLHF. CDR3 bases: TGCGCCAGCAGCTTGAAAGAAGGGGGTAACTCCTATAATTCACCCCTCCACTTT. Complete variable domain (other parts from reference TRBV5-1 and TRBJ1-6): KAGVTQTPRYLIKTRGQQVTLSCSPISGHRSVSWYQQTPGQGLQFLFEYFSETQRNKGNFPGRFSGRQFSNSRSEMNVSTLELGDSALYLCASSLKEGGNSYNSPLHFGNGTRLTVT.

V and J are TRBV12-5 and TRBJ2-3, with D perhaps matching TRBD1 (6 bases). The CDR3 is made up of 15 amino acids. Germline V CDR1 and CDR2: LGHNT, FRNRAP. Trimming pared 6 bases from V and 5 bases from J, leaving 18 bases between. The CDR3 DNA follows: TGTGCTAGTGGGCCCCCGGGACACGGACTAGATACGCAGTATTTT. Translating it yields CASGPPGHGLDTQYF.

Only a few counts were recorded for this clone. This chain uses TRBV19 with TRBJ1-1; D call uncertain. Looked up from germline, CDR1 is LNHDA and CDR2 is SQIVND (reference sequence). This CDR3 comprises 13 residues. V was clipped by 1 base and J by 11 bases, with 14 bases between them. CDR3 amino acids: CASSIARDGMAFF. Here the CDR3 DNA reads TGTGCCAGTAGTATAGCGCGAGACGGGATGGCTTTCTTT.

The V call is TRBV7-6, the J call TRBJ2-1; perhaps TRBD2 as D (7 bases). CDR1 is SGHVS, CDR2 FNYEAQ, per germline. The CDR3 runs to 18 residues. The V end lost 5 bases, the J end lost 0 bases, and 20 bases lay between the germline ends. CDR3 residues: CASSRSFRGASSYNEQFF. The CDR3 DNA is TGTGCCAGCAGCCGCTCCTTCCGGGGGGCTAGCTCCTACAATGAGCAGTTCTTC.